A selection of T cell receptor beta chains follows, all from one sample in a study of cytomegalovirus exposure and HLA in healthy donors. Using immunoSEQ multiplex PCR, the repertoire was profiled, and TCRdb retains in-frame clones only, with some absent. The sample lists 90,000 to 100,000 clones, roughly two thirds seen once, with around 2.3% in the top ten. Sequencing was done on a sample of PBMCs. Receptor source: a man in his fifties or sixties in good health and CMV-seronegative. The CDR3 runs from the conserved cysteine through the conserved F or W. Each record gives: CDR3 protein, CDR3 DNA, clone size, CDR3 length, V gene, J gene, D gene. A D gene is named only where the DNA matches it firmly. Size tells how often a clone was seen (once, few, many) or the class of an expanded clone, and some rows leave it out.

CASSLADYNYGYTF	TGTGCCAGCAGTTTGGCGGACTATAACTATGGCTACACCTTC	.	14	TRBV28	TRBJ1-2	.
CASSWGVNTEAFF	TGTGCCAGTAGTTGGGGGGTGAACACTGAAGCTTTCTTT	.	13	TRBV19	TRBJ1-1	.
CASSFPGLAVTDTQYF	TGTGCCAGCAGTTTCCCAGGACTAGCGGTAACAGATACGCAGTATTTT	.	16	TRBV28	TRBJ2-3	TRBD2
CAWSVGSSYEQYF	TGTGCCTGGAGTGTTGGGAGCTCCTACGAGCAGTACTTC	.	13	TRBV30	TRBJ2-7	.
CASSVRGTQTYEQYF	TGTGCCAGCAGCGTAAGGGGGACACAAACCTACGAGCAGTACTTC	.	15	TRBV7-2	TRBJ2-7	.
CASSQLAGTDTQYF	TGTGCCAGCAGCCAACTAGCGGGGACAGATACGCAGTATTTT	.	14	TRBV6-5	TRBJ2-3	TRBD2
CASSLQYNYGYTF	TGTGCCAGCAGTCTTCAGTATAACTATGGCTACACCTTC	.	13	TRBV7-2	TRBJ1-2	.
CASSIQQGGYGYTF	TGTGCCAGTAGTATCCAACAGGGGGGCTATGGCTACACCTTC	.	14	TRBV19	TRBJ1-2	TRBD1
CASSLVGLRGTTEAFF	TGTGCCAGCAGCTTAGTCGGGTTGAGGGGGACGACTGAAGCTTTCTTT	.	16	TRBV7-9	TRBJ1-1	.
CATSRVRGAANEAFF	TGTGCCACCAGCAGAGTGCGGGGGGCCGCCAATGAAGCTTTCTTT	few	15	TRBV15	TRBJ1-1	.
CSVGTGITEAFF	TGCAGCGTTGGTACCGGGATCACTGAAGCTTTCTTT	.	12	TRBV29-1	TRBJ1-1	.
CASSPPQGGRETQYF	TGTGCCAGCTCACCACCCCAGGGTGGACGAGAGACCCAGTACTTC	.	15	TRBV18	TRBJ2-5	.
CASSQGDRGNQPQHF	TGTGCCAGTAGTCAAGGAGACAGGGGCAATCAGCCCCAGCATTTT	.	15	TRBV19	TRBJ1-5	TRBD1
CASSSARGMRGTYEQYF	TGTGCCAGCAGCTCCGCGCGGGGGATGCGGGGGACCTACGAGCAGTACTTC	.	17	TRBV7-9	TRBJ2-7	TRBD2
CASSQDFSGQGAVNQPQHF	TGTGCCAGCAGCCAAGATTTTTCGGGACAGGGGGCAGTCAATCAGCCCCAGCATTTT	once	19	TRBV4-2	TRBJ1-5	TRBD1
CASSLGTRASSYEQYF	TGTGCCAGCAGCTTGGGGACGAGGGCCTCCTCCTACGAGCAGTACTTC	.	16	TRBV5-4	TRBJ2-7	.
CSVVGQPNQPQHF	TGCAGCGTTGTCGGACAGCCTAATCAGCCCCAGCATTTT	.	13	TRBV29-1	TRBJ1-5	.
CAWSVGLATFSEQYF	TGTGCCTGGAGTGTTGGGCTAGCGACTTTCTCCGAGCAGTACTTC	few	15	TRBV30	TRBJ2-7	.
CASSSGTGVTDTQYF	TGCGCCAGCTCTTCCGGGACAGGGGTAACAGATACGCAGTATTTT	many	15	TRBV5-1	TRBJ2-3	TRBD1
CASGSLGLADSSTDTQYF	TGTGCTAGTGGTTCCCTGGGACTAGCGGATTCTAGCACAGATACGCAGTATTTT	.	18	TRBV12-5	TRBJ2-3	TRBD2
CASSRGGRSGRGNTGELFF	TGTGCCAGCAGTAGGGGGGGACGTAGCGGGAGAGGAAACACCGGGGAGCTGTTTTTT	.	19	TRBV28	TRBJ2-2	TRBD2
CASGDSENTEAFF	TGTGCCAGCGGGGACAGCGAGAACACTGAAGCTTTCTTT	many	13	TRBV6-1	TRBJ1-1	TRBD1
CASSISGRYYGYTF	TGTGCCAGTAGTATAAGCGGACGGTACTATGGCTACACCTTC	once	14	TRBV19	TRBJ1-2	.
CASSFGQGDHNEQFF	TGTGCCAGCAGCTTCGGACAGGGGGACCACAATGAGCAGTTCTTC	once	15	TRBV14	TRBJ2-1	TRBD1
CASSEALGGRDIQYF	TGTGCCAGCAGTGAAGCGCTGGGGGGTCGGGACATTCAGTACTTC	.	15	TRBV2	TRBJ2-4	.
CASSLGGGVELFF	TGTGCCAGCAGCTTAGGCGGCGGCGTAGAGCTGTTTTTT	.	13	TRBV7-2	TRBJ2-2	.
CASSLARDRGTNTGELFF	TGTGCCAGCAGCCTGGCGCGGGACAGGGGCACGAACACCGGGGAGCTGTTTTTT	.	18	TRBV4-2	TRBJ2-2	TRBD1
CASSLMRQGLETQYF	TGTGCCAGCAGCTTGATGAGACAGGGTTTGGAGACCCAGTACTTC	few	15	TRBV5-4	TRBJ2-5	TRBD1
CASSLAGGYPYNEQFF	TGCGCCAGCAGCTTGGCCGGCGGGTACCCCTACAATGAGCAGTTCTTC	.	16	TRBV5-1	TRBJ2-1	.
CASSQQGFNYGYTF	TGTGCCAGCAGCCAACAGGGATTCAACTATGGCTACACCTTC	.	14	TRBV14	TRBJ1-2	.
CSVRRQGANSNEQFF	TGCAGCGTACGAAGACAGGGGGCGAATAGCAATGAGCAGTTCTTC	once	15	TRBV29-1	TRBJ2-1	TRBD1
CASSTGTGTSGREYF	TGTGCCAGCAGTACCGGGACAGGGACTAGCGGGAGGGAGTACTTC	.	15	TRBV27	TRBJ2-7	TRBD2
CATSRDWTVPSYEQYF	TGTGCCACCAGCAGAGATTGGACAGTCCCCTCCTACGAGCAGTACTTC	.	16	TRBV15	TRBJ2-7	.
CASSDPRGGETQYF	TGTGCTAGCAGCGATCCTAGGGGGGGAGAGACCCAGTACTTC	.	14	TRBV7-7	TRBJ2-5	.
CASSPGLAGGTDTQYF	TGCGCCAGCAGCCCAGGACTAGCGGGGGGCACAGATACGCAGTATTTT	.	16	TRBV4-3	TRBJ2-3	TRBD2
CAWNRLNTEAFF	TGTGCCTGGAACAGATTGAACACTGAAGCTTTCTTT	.	12	TRBV30	TRBJ1-1	.
CASSYSHRGDQPQHF	TGTGCCAGCAGTTACTCGCACAGGGGAGATCAGCCCCAGCATTTT	.	15	TRBV6-6	TRBJ1-5	TRBD1
CASSDWTEAFF	TGTGCCAGCAGCGACTGGACTGAAGCTTTCTTT	.	11	TRBV28	TRBJ1-1	.
CACAPLRDRVESYEQYF	TGTGCCTGTGCTCCTCTCCGGGACAGGGTCGAGTCCTACGAGCAGTACTTC	.	17	TRBV10-3	TRBJ2-7	TRBD1